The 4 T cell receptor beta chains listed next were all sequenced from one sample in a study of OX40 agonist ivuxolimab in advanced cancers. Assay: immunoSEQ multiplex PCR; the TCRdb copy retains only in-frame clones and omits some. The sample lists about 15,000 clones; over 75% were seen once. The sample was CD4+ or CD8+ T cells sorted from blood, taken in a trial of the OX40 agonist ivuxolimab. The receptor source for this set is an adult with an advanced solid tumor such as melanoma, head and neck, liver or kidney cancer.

The CDR3 DNA sequence: TGTGCCAGCAGCTTAGGGGCTCGACGGGAGACCCAGTACTTC. As protein: CASSLGARRETQYF. The chain links TRBV11-2 to TRBJ2-5; D not certain. Trimming shortened V by 1 base and J by 5 bases, and 11 bases separated the two germline ends. The CDR3 runs 14 residues. Germline V gene lookup returns CDR1 SGHAT and CDR2 FQNNGV.

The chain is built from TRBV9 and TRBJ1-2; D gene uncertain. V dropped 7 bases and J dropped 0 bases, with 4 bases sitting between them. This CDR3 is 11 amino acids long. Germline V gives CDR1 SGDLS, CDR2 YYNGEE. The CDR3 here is CASESNYGYTF. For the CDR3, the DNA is TGTGCCAGCGAGTCTAACTATGGCTACACCTTC.

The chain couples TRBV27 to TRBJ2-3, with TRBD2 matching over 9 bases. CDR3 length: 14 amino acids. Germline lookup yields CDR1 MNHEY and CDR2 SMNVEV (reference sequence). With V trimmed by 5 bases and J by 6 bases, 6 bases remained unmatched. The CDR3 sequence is CASSERGERDTQYF. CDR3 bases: TGTGCCAGCAGTGAGCGGGGGGAAAGGGATACGCAGTATTTT.

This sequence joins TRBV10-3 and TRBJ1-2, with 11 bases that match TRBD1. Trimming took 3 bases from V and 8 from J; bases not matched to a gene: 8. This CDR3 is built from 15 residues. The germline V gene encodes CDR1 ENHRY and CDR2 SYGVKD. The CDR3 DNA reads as TGTGCCATCAGTGACCCGGGACAGGGGGACGGGGGCTACACCTTC. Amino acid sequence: CAISDPGQGDGGYTF.